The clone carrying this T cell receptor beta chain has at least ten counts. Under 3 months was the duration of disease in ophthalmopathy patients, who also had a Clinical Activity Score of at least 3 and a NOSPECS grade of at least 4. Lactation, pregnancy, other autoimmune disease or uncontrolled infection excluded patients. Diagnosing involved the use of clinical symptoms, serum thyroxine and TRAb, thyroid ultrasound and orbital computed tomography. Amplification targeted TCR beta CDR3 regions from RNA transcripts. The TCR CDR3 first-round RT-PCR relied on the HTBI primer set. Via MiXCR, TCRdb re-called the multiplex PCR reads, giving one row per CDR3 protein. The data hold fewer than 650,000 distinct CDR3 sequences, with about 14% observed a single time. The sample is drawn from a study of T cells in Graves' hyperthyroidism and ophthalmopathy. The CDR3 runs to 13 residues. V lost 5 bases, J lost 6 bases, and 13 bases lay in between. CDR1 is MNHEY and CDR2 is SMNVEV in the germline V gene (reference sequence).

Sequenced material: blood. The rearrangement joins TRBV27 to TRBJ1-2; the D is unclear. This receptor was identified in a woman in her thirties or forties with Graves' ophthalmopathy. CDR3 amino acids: CASSPSYTDGYTF. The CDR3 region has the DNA TGTGCCAGCAGTCCCAGTTACACGGATGGCTACACCTTC.